These 32 T cell receptor beta chains came from one sample sequenced in a study of neurological immune-mediated disorders. Via MiXCR, TCRdb re-called the 5' RACE reads, giving one row per CDR3 protein. The repertoire holds roughly 30,000 distinct CDR3 sequences, with around 5.9% as singletons. Sequenced input: CD4+ T cells from blood. The receptors stem from a woman aged 45 to 65 in good health.

This clonotype was detected ten times or more. V usage is TRBV20-1 and J usage is TRBJ2-7; the match to TRBD2 covers 12 bases. Losses at the gene ends were 2 bases for V and 7 bases for J; bases not matched to a gene: 6. CDR1 DFQATT and CDR2 SNEGSKA come from the germline V gene (reference sequence). This CDR3 has 14 residues. The CDR3 nucleotides read TGCAGTGCTAGACCCGGAGGACTAGCGGGAGAGCAGTACTTC. It yields the protein CSARPGGLAGEQYF.

This clonotype occurred many times. The chain employs TRBV6-2 or TRBV6-3 and TRBJ1-2; weak D call: TRBD1 (5 bases). The germline V and J ends were trimmed by 6 bases and 7 bases, with 18 bases remaining between them. This CDR3 region has 14 residues. The germline V gene has CDR1 MNHEY and CDR2 SVGEGT. The CDR3 is CASSLTRQFRGYTF. CDR3 nucleotide sequence: TGTGCCAGCAGCCTTACCCGACAGTTTCGTGGCTACACCTTC.

This clonotype came up a few times. The chain joins TRBV11-2 to TRBJ2-3, with 8 nucleotides matching TRBD1. The CDR3 contains 14 residues. After removal of 8 bases from V and 5 bases from J, the junction contained 9 bases not matched to a gene. CDR1 is SGHAT, CDR2 FQNNGV, per germline. CDR3 region: CASGEQGGLDTQYF. The CDR3 coding sequence is TGTGCCAGCGGCGAACAGGGGGGTTTAGATACGCAGTATTTT.

This clonotype occurred many times. V usage is TRBV20-1 and J usage is TRBJ2-6; perhaps D is TRBD1 or TRBD2 (5 bases each). This CDR3 region has 15 residues. Trimming cost V 5 bases and J 2 bases, with 13 bases left between them. CDR1 and CDR2 from the germline V gene are DFQATT and SNEGSKA (reference sequence). This chain's CDR3 is CSADAWDAGANVLTF. Here the CDR3 DNA reads TGCAGTGCTGATGCTTGGGACGCTGGGGCCAACGTCCTGACTTTC.

This clonotype was picked up many times. This sequence joins TRBV3-1 and TRBJ2-7; TRBD2 might be the D (7 bases). Trimming shortened V by 7 bases and J by 0 bases, and 13 bases separated the two germline ends. In germline, CDR1 is LGHDT, CDR2 YNNKEL (reference sequence). The CDR3 extends over 14 amino acids. The CDR3 bases are TGTGCCAGCAAAGGGGGGGGGAGCTCCTACGAGCAGTACTTC. It is translated as CASKGGGSSYEQYF.

This clonotype was seen at least ten times. The J gene is TRBJ2-5, the V gene TRBV11-2; tentative D call: TRBD1 (6 bases). Trimming pared 0 bases from V and 4 bases from J, leaving 9 bases between. This CDR3 comprises 14 residues. Germline CDR1 is SGHAT and CDR2 is FQNNGV. This chain's CDR3 is CASSLEPRGETQYF. CDR3 nucleotides: TGTGCCAGCAGCTTAGAACCCAGGGGAGAGACCCAGTACTTC.

This clonotype was seen at least ten times. This chain links TRBV7-6 with TRBJ2-7; D might be TRBD2 (6 bases). V was trimmed by 1 base and J by 3 bases, leaving 10 bases between them. This CDR3 has 14 residues. Germline CDR1 is SGHVS and CDR2 is FNYEAQ. The CDR3 DNA is TGTGCCAGCAGCTTAGTAGCGGAGGGCTACGAGCAGTACTTC. Translation: CASSLVAEGYEQYF. Using reference TRBV7-6 and TRBJ2-7 for the parts outside the CDR3, the full variable domain is GAGVSQSPRYKVTKRGQDVALRCDPISGHVSLYWYRQALGQGPEFLTYFNYEAQQDKSGLPNDRFSAERPEGSISTLTIQRTEQRDSAMYRCASSLVAEGYEQYFGPGTRLTVT.

In its sample, this clonotype was seen many times. The chain is built from TRBV6-1 and TRBJ2-1; D is uncertain. The CDR3 is 13 amino acids. Between the trimmed V and J ends, which lost 4 bases and 5 bases, there was a span of 9 bases. From germline, CDR1 is MNHNS and CDR2 SASEGT. In nucleotides, the CDR3 is TGTGCCAGCAGTGTCAAATCGAACAATGAGCAGTTCTTC. As protein: CASSVKSNNEQFF.

This clonotype was recorded many times. The chain uses TRBV15 and TRBJ1-1; TRBD1 aligns across 9 bases. Germline V gives CDR1 LNHNV, CDR2 YYDKDF (reference sequence). CDR3 size: 16 residues. V was pared by 5 bases and J by 3 bases, with 10 bases of the junction left unmatched. The DNA of the CDR3 is TGTGCCACCAGCCAACGGACAGGGGTGGGGTACACTGAAGCTTTCTTT. Protein product: CATSQRTGVGYTEAFF. Drawing the rest from reference TRBV15 and TRBJ1-1, the complete variable domain is DAMVIQNPRYQVTQFGKPVTLSCSQTLNHNVMYWYQQKSSQAPKLLFHYYDKDFNNEADTPDNFQSRRPNTSFCFLDIRSPGLGDTAMYLCATSQRTGVGYTEAFFGQGTRLTVV.

Many counts were recorded for this clonotype. The J gene is TRBJ2-3, the V gene TRBV10-3; D possibly corresponds to TRBD2 (7 bases). V dropped 6 bases and J dropped 5 bases, with 15 bases sitting between them. The germline CDR1 and CDR2 sequences are ENHRY and SYGVKD. This CDR3 region has 14 residues. The CDR3 loop reads CAIRDHREGDTQYF. CDR3 DNA: TGTGCCATCAGGGACCACAGGGAGGGAGATACGCAGTATTTT.

This clonotype was counted ten times or more. The CDR3 is CASSQGQFLPLHF. In DNA, the CDR3 is TGTGCCAGCAGCCAAGGACAGTTTCTGCCCCTCCACTTT. The V call is TRBV14, the J call TRBJ1-6, with D perhaps TRBD1 (5 bases). The CDR3 has 13 residues. The germline gives CDR1 SGHDN, CDR2 FVKESK. Trimming stripped 1 base from V and 13 bases from J, with 11 bases between.

Note on this clonotype: This may be a read error, as it is one base from a much larger clone. The chain joins TRBV4-2 to TRBJ2-2, with 7 bases that match TRBD1. Germline V gene data show CDR1 as LGHNA and CDR2 as YNFKEQ. The CDR3 runs 16 residues. DNA of the CDR3: TGTGCCAACAGCCAAGTTGCCTTACAGGGGACCGGGGAGCTGTTTTTT. Protein sequence: CANSQVALQGTGELFF.

This clonotype was recorded at least ten times. The chain employs TRBV2 and TRBJ1-5; D uncertain. The CDR3 has 14 residues. The ends were cut back, 3 bases at V and 0 bases at J, with 6 bases in the middle. Per the germline V gene, CDR1 is SNHLY and CDR2 is FYNNEI. For the CDR3, the DNA is TGTGCCAGCAGTGACAGCAATAGCAATCAGCCCCAGCATTTT. Its translation: CASSDSNSNQPQHF.

Ten or more counts support this clonotype. The CDR3 is CASSQRSSGRHEQYF. CDR3 nucleotides: TGTGCCAGTAGCCAACGGTCTAGCGGGAGGCACGAGCAGTACTTC. The chain has TRBV19 and TRBJ2-7; TRBD2 aligns across 11 bases. Per the germline V gene, CDR1 is LNHDA and CDR2 is SQIVND (reference sequence). V lost 6 bases, J lost 5 bases, and 9 bases stayed unmatched. CDR3 length: 15 residues. The variable domain in full, completed from reference TRBV19 and TRBJ2-7, reads DGGITQSPKYLFRKEGQNVTLSCEQNLNHDAMYWYRQDPGQGLRLIYYSQIVNDFQKGDIAEGYSVSREKKESFPLTVTSAQKNPTAFYLCASSQRSSGRHEQYFGPGTRLTVT.

For this clonotype: At one end the junction does not follow the germline gene, possibly because of a read error. The V gene is TRBV7-9, the J gene TRBJ1-1; D perhaps matches TRBD1 (5 bases). Germline-derived CDR1 and CDR2 are SEHNR and FQNEAQ (reference sequence). This CDR3 comprises 15 residues. CDR3 bases: TGCGCCAGCAGCTTGGCCGTGCAGGGCTTCACTGAAGCTTTCTTT. Translation: CASSLAVQGFTEAFF.

This clonotype was detected ten times or more. The chain combines TRBV20-1 with TRBJ1-5, with 7 bases aligning to TRBD1. The CDR3 spans 13 residues. Germline assignment: CDR1 DFQATT and CDR2 SNEGSKA (reference sequence). The trim removed 4 bases at V and 12 bases at J, leaving 12 bases unmatched. The CDR3 loop reads CSATGTELMNQHF. CDR3 nucleotide sequence: TGCAGTGCTACAGGGACAGAATTAATGAACCAGCATTTT.

This clonotype was seen at least ten times. This rearrangement joins TRBV9 to TRBJ2-1; perhaps D is TRBD1 or TRBD2 (7 bases each). The germline V gene encodes CDR1 SGDLS and CDR2 YYNGEE. The ends were cut back, 0 bases at V and 2 bases at J, with 12 bases in the middle. The CDR3 totals 16 residues. The CDR3 is CASSVAGGGAYNEQFF. CDR3 nucleotide sequence: TGTGCCAGCAGCGTAGCAGGGGGGGGGGCCTACAATGAGCAGTTCTTC.

This clonotype showed up many times. This chain uses TRBV20-1 with TRBJ1-1; maybe TRBD1 (6 bases). This CDR3 has 14 residues. The ends were cut back, 2 bases at V and 0 bases at J, with 10 bases in the middle. Per germline, CDR1 DFQATT and CDR2 SNEGSKA (reference sequence). CDR3 loop: CSARPGAVNTEAFF. The CDR3 DNA reads TGCAGTGCTAGACCAGGGGCTGTGAACACTGAAGCTTTCTTT.

In its sample, this clonotype was seen many times. V gene TRBV25-1 combines with J gene TRBJ2-1; TRBD2 matches at 13 bases. Trimming cost V 7 bases and J 8 bases; bases outside gene matches: 20. CDR3 size: 19 residues. Germline V gene sequence: CDR1 MGHDK, CDR2 SYGVNS. CDR3 DNA sequence: TGTGCCAGCACGGGTCGAATAGCGGAACTAGCGGGAGGGCCCGATGAGCAGTTCTTC. Translated: CASTGRIAELAGGPDEQFF.

This clonotype was seen many times. The V call is TRBV11-2, the J call TRBJ2-2; D unclear. CDR3 size: 15 residues. The V end lost 3 bases, the J end lost 1 base, and 9 bases lay between the germline ends. Looked up from germline, CDR1 is SGHAT and CDR2 is FQNNGV. In DNA form, the CDR3 reads TGTGCCAGCAGCTTTTCTGGCGGGAACACCGGGGAGCTGTTTTTT. Translating it yields CASSFSGGNTGELFF. The full variable domain, with the rest looked up from reference TRBV11-2 and TRBJ2-2, is EAGVAQSPRYKIIEKRQSVAFWCNPISGHATLYWYQQILGQGPKLLIQFQNNGVVDDSQLPKDRFSAERLKGVDSTLKIQPAKLEDSAVYLCASSFSGGNTGELFFGEGSRLTVL.

The V gene is TRBV4-1, the J gene TRBJ2-1, with 9 bases identical to TRBD2. Unmatched junction bases numbered 9, after V lost 0 bases and J lost 9 bases. Germline values: CDR1 MGHRA, CDR2 YSYEKL. The CDR3 runs to 16 residues. The CDR3 protein is CASSQDCAGGRGEQFF. The CDR3 DNA is TGCGCCAGCAGCCAAGATTGTGCGGGGGGGCGGGGTGAGCAGTTCTTC.

In this sample, this clonotype turned up many times. The gene calls are TRBV12-3 or TRBV12-4 and TRBJ1-1, with D possibly TRBD1 on 5 matching bases. The CDR3 covers 14 residues. V lost 5 bases and J lost 1, with 11 bases in between. The CDR3: CASSQTAKNTEAFF. Here the CDR3 DNA reads TGTGCCAGCAGTCAGACAGCTAAGAACACTGAAGCTTTCTTT.

This clonotype was seen repeatedly, ten times or more. The rearrangement links TRBV29-1 to TRBJ2-5; 7 nucleotides match TRBD1. This CDR3 has 18 amino acids. Per the germline V gene, CDR1 is SQVTM and CDR2 is ANQGSEA. V gave up 1 base and J gave up 5 bases; unmatched junction bases: 19. The CDR3: CSVEAPLLGQVKRETQYF. CDR3 bases: TGCAGCGTTGAAGCCCCCCTTCTAGGACAGGTGAAAAGGGAGACCCAGTACTTC.

This clonotype was recorded at least ten times. The chain couples TRBV12-3 or TRBV12-4 to TRBJ1-5; D might be TRBD1 (6 bases). The CDR3 covers 13 residues. Trimming shortened V by 6 bases and J by 4 bases, and 10 bases separated the two germline ends. In DNA form, the CDR3 reads TGTGCCAGCAGCCATGGACAGAATCAGCCCCAGCATTTT. This codes for CASSHGQNQPQHF.

This clonotype came up many times. V and J are TRBV14 and TRBJ2-1; either TRBD1 or TRBD2 may supply D (6 bases each). Germline CDR1 and CDR2: SGHDN and FVKESK. Trimming removed 0 bases from V and 8 bases from J, with 14 bases in between. This CDR3 contains 15 residues. CDR3 protein: CASSQESLRGDEQFF. The CDR3 DNA is TGTGCCAGCAGCCAAGAGTCCCTGAGGGGGGATGAGCAGTTCTTC.

Points on this clonotype: One base away lies a much larger clone, so this may be a sequencing read error. The rearrangement uses TRBV7-3 and TRBJ2-1; D unclear. Germline V gene lookup returns CDR1 SGHTA and CDR2 FQGTGA. The CDR3 consists of 15 residues. V shed 10 bases and J shed 0 bases, with 16 bases lying between them. The CDR3 here is CATASRTASYNEQFF. CDR3 coding DNA: TGTGCCACCGCATCCCGGACGGCCTCCTACAATGAGCAGTTCTTC.

This clonotype turned up a few times. The chain employs TRBV5-1 and TRBJ2-3; 7 bases map to TRBD1. V gave up 4 bases and J gave up 11 bases; unmatched junction bases: 13. The CDR3 loop spans 14 amino acids. Germline V gene data show CDR1 as SGHRS and CDR2 as YFSETQ. DNA of the CDR3: TGCGCCAGCAGCCCCCAGGGGGATACAAATATGCAGTATTTT. The encoded protein is CASSPQGDTNMQYF.

This clonotype occurred many times. The J gene is TRBJ1-1, the V gene TRBV2; tentative D call: TRBD1 (6 bases). Deletions cut 5 bases from V and 0 bases from J, with 10 bases between. This CDR3 contains 14 residues. Germline V gene lookup returns CDR1 SNHLY and CDR2 FYNNEI. CDR3 protein: CASSWTDMNTEAFF. In DNA form, the CDR3 reads TGTGCCAGCAGTTGGACAGATATGAACACTGAAGCTTTCTTT. Looking up the rest from reference TRBV2 and TRBJ1-1 gives the full variable domain: EPEVTQTPSHQVTQMGQEVILRCVPISNHLYFYWYRQILGQKVEFLVSFYNNEISEKSEIFDDQFSVERPDGSNFTLKIRSTKLEDSAMYFCASSWTDMNTEAFFGQGTRLTVV.

The table lists this clonotype with many counts. The chain carries TRBV25-1 and TRBJ1-1; D remains unclear. The CDR3 has 15 amino acids. V lost 2 bases to trimming and J lost 6 bases, with 16 bases between them. Germline V gene lookup returns CDR1 MGHDK and CDR2 SYGVNS. The CDR3 DNA is TGTGCCAGCAGTGAAAATTCATTAATAATTTCTGAAGCTTTCTTT. This sequence encodes CASSENSLIISEAFF. The whole variable domain, filled in from reference TRBV25-1 and TRBJ1-1, reads EADIYQTPRYLVIGTGKKITLECSQTMGHDKMYWYQQDPGMELHLIHYSYGVNSTEKGDLSSESTVSRIRTEHFPLTLESARPSHTSQYLCASSENSLIISEAFFGQGTRLTVV.

Many counts were recorded for this clonotype. The chain employs TRBV5-1 and TRBJ1-4; a possible D gene is TRBD1 (5 bases). The CDR3 spans 15 residues. V gave up 0 bases and J gave up 6 bases, with 12 bases separating them. CDR1 is SGHRS, CDR2 YFSETQ, per germline. CDR3 in amino acids: CASSLAGRVDEKLFF. The CDR3 DNA reads TGCGCCAGCAGCTTGGCCGGCAGGGTTGATGAAAAACTGTTTTTT.

This clonotype is judged medium-sized. The chain carries TRBV7-9 and TRBJ1-1; D perhaps matches TRBD1 (5 bases). This CDR3 comprises 14 residues. Germline CDR1 is SEHNR and CDR2 is FQNEAQ (reference sequence). V gave up 4 bases and J gave up 4 bases, with 13 bases separating them. Written as DNA, the CDR3 is TGTGCCAGCAGCTGGACGCTTGGGGCCACTGAAGCTTTCTTT. Its protein is CASSWTLGATEAFF.

There are many counts of this clonotype. CDR3 sequence (DNA): TGCAGTGCTTGGGATCCGGGACAGGGAACCGGGGAGCTGTTTTTT. Protein product: CSAWDPGQGTGELFF. The chain joins TRBV20-1 to TRBJ2-2, with 9 bases identical to TRBD1. The V gene end was trimmed by 5 bases and the J gene end by 5 bases; junction bases not matched to a gene: 9. The CDR3 has 15 residues. Germline V lookup: CDR1 DFQATT, CDR2 SNEGSKA (reference sequence).